This T cell receptor (beta chain) is from a study of T cell repertoires in cytomegalovirus infection. Study-wide context: Public TCR beta signatures indicated both CMV infection and matching HLA type.

As regards this clonotype: What it binds is unknown. A much larger clonotype is one base distant, so this may be a read error.

MiXCR was run by TCRdb on the reads, yielding one entry per CDR3 protein. The sample comprises roughly 860,000 distinct CDR3 sequences, roughly 33% of which are singletons, and under 15% rests with the top ten. The sequence derives from a human donor in good health (CMV status not recorded). Some clones in this sample may be carry-over from other donors' samples. This sample comprised cultured CD8+ T cells from PBMCs, obtained from culture after CMV antigen stimulation.

CDR3 in amino acids: CVSSHRPIGRTTNEKLFF. In DNA form, the CDR3 reads TGTGTCAGCAGCCACAGGCCTATCGGACGGACAACTAATGAAAAACTGTTTTTT. V is TRBV14 and J is TRBJ1-4; weak D call: TRBD1 (5 bases). Germline CDR1 SGHDN, CDR2 FVKESK. The CDR3 consists of 18 residues.